Each of the 8 T cell receptor beta chains below was sequenced from the same sample in a study of OX40 agonist ivuxolimab in advanced cancers. TCRdb's table, derived via immunoSEQ multiplex PCR, lists solely in-frame clones and lacks some. The repertoire holds around 41,000 clones, with just under 85% as singletons. Sequencing was performed on CD4+ or CD8+ T cells sorted from blood, taken in a trial of the OX40 agonist ivuxolimab. Source of these receptors: an adult with an advanced solid tumor such as melanoma, head and neck, liver or kidney cancer.

The chain has TRBV29-1 and TRBJ2-2; 7 bases agree with TRBD1. The CDR3 covers 15 residues. CDR1 is SQVTM, CDR2 ANQGSEA, per germline. With 0 bases clipped from V and 6 bases from J, the junction kept 7 bases outside the gene matches. Written as DNA, the CDR3 is TGCAGCGTTGAAGATGTGAGGGGGCGCGCCGGGGAGCTGTTTTTT. Amino acids: CSVEDVRGRAGELFF.

The V call is TRBV14, the J call TRBJ1-1; 7 nucleotides agree with TRBD1. The CDR3 extends over 14 amino acids. The germline CDR1 and CDR2 sequences are SGHDN and FVKESK. Trimming removed 0 bases from V and 7 bases from J; junction bases left unmatched: 5. CDR3 sequence reads: CASSQEGGSDEAFF. In DNA form, the CDR3 reads TGTGCCAGCAGCCAAGAAGGGGGCTCTGATGAAGCTTTCTTT.

This clone has a single count. The chain is built from TRBV5-1 and TRBJ2-1; D remains unclear. CDR3 size: 15 residues. CDR1 SGHRS and CDR2 YFSETQ come from the germline V gene. V was shortened by 4 bases and J by 0 bases, with 11 bases between the two germline ends. The CDR3 DNA sequence: TGCGCCAGCAGCCCAACAACCCGCTCCTACAATGAGCAGTTCTTC. It specifies CASSPTTRSYNEQFF.

As DNA, the CDR3 is TGTGCCAGCAGTTCACCGGGACAGGGGGCCGGCGAGCAGTACTTC. This sequence encodes CASSSPGQGAGEQYF. V gene TRBV6-5 combines with J gene TRBJ2-7; 12 bases agree with TRBD1. Germline CDR1 MNHEY, CDR2 SVGAGI. V was clipped by 4 bases and J by 6 bases; unmatched bases: 7. This CDR3 comprises 15 residues.

This rearrangement joins TRBV2 to TRBJ2-3; D remains unclear. The CDR3 spans 15 residues. V shed 3 bases and J shed 0 bases, with 10 bases lying between them. Germline V gene lookup returns CDR1 SNHLY and CDR2 FYNNEI. CDR3 DNA: TGTGCCAGCAGTGAGAGTTGGACCAGCACAGATACGCAGTATTTT. Protein product: CASSESWTSTDTQYF. The complete variable domain, with remaining parts taken from reference TRBV2 and TRBJ2-3, reads EPEVTQTPSHQVTQMGQEVILRCVPISNHLYFYWYRQILGQKVEFLVSFYNNEISEKSEIFDDQFSVERPDGSNFTLKIRSTKLEDSAMYFCASSESWTSTDTQYFGPGTRLTVL.

This clone appeared a few times. The gene calls are TRBV7-2 and TRBJ2-1; no definite D call. From germline, CDR1 is SGHTA and CDR2 FQGNSA. V shed 5 bases and J shed 9 bases, with 11 bases lying between them. The CDR3 consists of 12 residues. The CDR3 sequence is CASSVGRGEQFF. CDR3 in DNA: TGTGCCAGCAGCGTCGGTCGTGGTGAGCAGTTCTTC.

This clone was detected only once. This chain connects TRBV18 to TRBJ2-7; D uncertain. V gave up 2 bases and J gave up 6 bases, with 11 bases separating them. Germline values: CDR1 KGHSH, CDR2 LQKENI. The CDR3 runs 13 residues. The DNA of the CDR3 is TGTGCCAGCTCACCATCTCAGACACCCGAGCAGTACTTC. The encoded protein is CASSPSQTPEQYF.

The V gene is TRBV29-1, the J gene TRBJ2-5; 10 nucleotides align to TRBD2. Losses at the gene ends were 7 bases for V and 1 base for J; bases not matched to a gene: 3. Germline V gives CDR1 SQVTM, CDR2 ANQGSEA. This CDR3 has 13 amino acids. The CDR3 DNA reads TGCAGCGGAAGACTAGCGGGCCAAGAGACCCAGTACTTC. This codes for CSGRLAGQETQYF.